This T cell receptor (beta chain) is drawn from a study of blood T cell repertoires in COVID-19. Study-wide background: The analysed material was cDNA or gDNA that came from T cells, B-cell-depleted T cells, or PBMCs.

V was pared by 2 bases and J by 4 bases, with 11 bases of the junction left unmatched. Germline lookup yields CDR1 SGHRS and CDR2 YFSETQ. The length of the CDR3 is 18 residues. Profiled with immunoSEQ multiplex PCR; TCRdb holds only in-frame clones, not every one. The sample lists around 270,000 clones; approximately 89% were seen once. Sequencing was carried out using peripheral blood. This clonotype was sampled from a man aged 35-49 years who had recovered from COVID-19. The V gene is TRBV5-1, the J gene TRBJ2-1, with 11 bases aligning to TRBD2. CDR3 nucleotides: TGCGCCAGCAGCTTACCGGGTAGCGGGAGGGCCATGTACAATGAGCAGTTCTTC. This sequence encodes CASSLPGSGRAMYNEQFF.